This T cell receptor (beta chain) was sequenced in a study of tumor-infiltrating lymphocytes in primary liver carcinoma. Study-wide findings and caveats: No comparison of CD4+ and CD8+ repertoires was made, since the samples were bulk unsorted.

As concerns this clonotype: What it binds is not known. The conserved phenylalanine or tryptophan normally closing the CDR3 is absent here, so this likely arose from a read error.

RNA isolated from unsorted whole blood supplied the blood RNA, with germline DNA also extracted. The patients lived with chronic HBV infection and had not yet received any treatment. This CDR3 region has 16 residues. The germline V gene has CDR1 SGHNT and CDR2 YENEEA. Priming with a constant-region primer yielded TCR beta cDNA from about 450 ng total RNA. Modified slightly, ARM-PCR produced TCR beta libraries over three nested multiplex PCR rounds. Running 9 to 10 cycles apiece, the first two PCR rounds relied on TRBV1-TRBV30 forward primers together with a C-beta reverse primer. TCRdb reanalysed the multiplex PCR reads using MiXCR and keeps one entry per CDR3 protein. The repertoire consists of 300,000 to 400,000 distinct CDR3 sequences, with almost 65% occurring once and the leading ten covering under 8%.

The specimen sequenced was peripheral blood. This receptor was obtained from a middle-aged man with primary liver carcinoma and hepatitis B virus infection. The V gene is TRBV11-3, the J gene TRBJ2-3; 9 positions agree with TRBD1. CDR3 in amino acids: CASSPGTGSRTDTQYL. In DNA form, the CDR3 reads TGTGCCAGCAGCCCCGGGACAGGGAGCCGCACGGATACGCAGTATCTT.